One sample yielded the 20 T cell receptor beta chains listed below, sequenced in a study of CD8 T cells in Susac syndrome. An amount of RNA that ranged from roughly 0.45 to 1 ug was reverse transcribed with random hexamers. TCRdb reanalysed the immunoSEQ multiplex PCR reads using MiXCR and keeps one entry per CDR3 protein. This sample yields approximately 120,000 distinct CDR3 sequences, of which just over 90% are seen a single time; roughly 0.29% belongs to the top ten. Sequencing input: CD8+ T cells from PBMCs. Receptor source: a human donor with multiple sclerosis.

V is TRBV13 and J is TRBJ2-5, with D possibly matching TRBD1 (6 bases). Germline V gene lookup returns CDR1 PRHDT and CDR2 FYEKMQ (reference sequence). The length of the CDR3 is 15 residues. Between the trimmed V and J ends, which lost 6 bases and 0 bases, there was a span of 14 bases. In DNA, the CDR3 is TGTGCCAGCAGACTCCGGGACAACTACCAAGAGACCCAGTACTTC. Protein product: CASRLRDNYQETQYF.

The chain combines TRBV24-1 with TRBJ2-1, with 8 positions matching TRBD2. CDR1 is KGHDR and CDR2 is SFDVKD in the germline V gene. The CDR3 contains 20 residues. V shed 1 base, J shed 2 bases, and the junction held 15 bases outside the gene matches. The CDR3 DNA reads TGTGCCACCAGTGATTTACGGGGGGGCGGGCGGCAGGCAGCCTACAATGAGCAGTTCTTC. Translated: CATSDLRGGGRQAAYNEQFF.

The rearrangement uses TRBV20-1 and TRBJ2-7, with D possibly TRBD2 on 5 matching bases. This CDR3 spans 16 amino acids. In germline, CDR1 is DFQATT, CDR2 SNEGSKA (reference sequence). The V end lost 3 bases, the J end lost 5 bases, and 23 bases lay between the germline ends. The CDR3 reads CSARKVTDSFRDEQYV. CDR3 nucleotide sequence: TGCAGTGCTAGGAAAGTAACGGACTCCTTTAGAGACGAGCAGTACGTC.

The V call is TRBV12-3 or TRBV12-4, the J call TRBJ2-2; D remains ambiguous. Deletions cut 6 bases from V and 6 bases from J, with 8 bases between. The CDR3 has 12 amino acids. CDR3 residues: CASRGGAGELFF. The CDR3 coding sequence is TGTGCCAGCAGGGGTGGGGCCGGGGAGCTGTTTTTT.

The rearrangement uses TRBV28 and TRBJ2-6; 11 nucleotides line up with TRBD1. Germline V lookup: CDR1 MDHEN, CDR2 SYDVKM. The CDR3 loop spans 17 amino acids. J lost 2 bases, V lost 6 bases, and 6 bases had no gene match. In DNA, the CDR3 is TGTGCCAGCAGCCACGGACAGGGGGCGGCTGGGGCCAACGTCCTGACTTTC. Translation gives CASSHGQGAAGANVLTF.

The chain links TRBV24-1 to TRBJ1-5, with 7 nucleotides matching TRBD1. Per the germline V gene, CDR1 is KGHDR and CDR2 is SFDVKD. With V trimmed by 7 bases and J by 5 bases, 7 bases remained unmatched. The CDR3 covers 14 residues. Here the CDR3 reads CATSLTGIDQPQHF. In DNA form, the CDR3 reads TGTGCCACCAGCTTGACAGGGATCGATCAGCCCCAGCATTTT.

The chain recombines TRBV6-5 with TRBJ2-5, with 10 bases matching TRBD2. CDR1 and CDR2 from the germline V gene are MNHEY and SVGAGI. After removal of 2 bases from V and 5 bases from J, the junction contained 5 bases not matched to a gene. The CDR3 extends over 15 amino acids. DNA for the CDR3: TGTGCCAGCAGTTACATAGCGGGAGGTCGGGAGACCCAGTACTTC. This encodes CASSYIAGGRETQYF.

The chain couples TRBV12-3 or TRBV12-4 to TRBJ1-4; the match to TRBD1 covers 11 bases. Trimming took 5 bases from V and 0 from J; bases not matched to a gene: 11. The CDR3 is 19 amino acids. CDR3 sequence reads: CASSPRTGGYSATNEKLFF. The DNA of the CDR3 is TGTGCCAGCAGTCCTCGGACAGGGGGCTACTCCGCAACTAATGAAAAACTGTTTTTT.

The rearrangement uses TRBV9 and TRBJ1-5, with D unclear. V lost 0 bases and J lost 4, with 8 bases in between. CDR3 length: 14 amino acids. Germline values: CDR1 SGDLS, CDR2 YYNGEE. CDR3 coding DNA: TGTGCCAGCAGCGTAGGGGTGGGAAATCAGCCCCAGCATTTT. Translating it yields CASSVGVGNQPQHF. The full variable domain, completed using reference TRBV9 and TRBJ1-5, is DSGVTQTPKHLITATGQRVTLRCSPRSGDLSVYWYQQSLDQGLQFLIQYYNGEERAKGNILERFSAQQFPDLHSELNLSSLELGDSALYFCASSVGVGNQPQHFGDGTRLSIL.

The chain has TRBV12-3 or TRBV12-4 and TRBJ1-1; D uncertain. Deletions cut 6 bases from V and 3 bases from J, with 11 bases between. This CDR3 contains 13 residues. The CDR3 spells CASSSDADTEAFF. CDR3 bases: TGTGCCAGCAGCTCAGACGCGGACACTGAAGCTTTCTTT.

The rearrangement links TRBV4-1 to TRBJ1-3; tentative D call: TRBD1 (6 bases). The CDR3 sequence is 18 residues long. V lost 2 bases to trimming and J lost 0 bases, with 17 bases between them. Germline V lookup: CDR1 MGHRA, CDR2 YSYEKL. As DNA, the CDR3 is TGCGCCAGCAGCCAAAAAATCAACAGGGTCACCTCTGGAAACACCATATATTTT. Translating it yields CASSQKINRVTSGNTIYF.

The V and J genes are TRBV14 and TRBJ2-2; D not resolved. Per germline, CDR1 SGHDN and CDR2 FVKESK. The CDR3 has 13 amino acids. The ends were cut back, 8 bases at V and 0 bases at J, with 7 bases in the middle. The CDR3 sequence is CASRAPNTGELFF. CDR3 nucleotides: TGTGCCAGCCGGGCCCCGAACACCGGGGAGCTGTTTTTT.

The chain employs TRBV18 and TRBJ2-2; perhaps D is TRBD1 or TRBD2 (5 bases each). The germline gives CDR1 KGHSH, CDR2 LQKENI. The CDR3 extends over 16 amino acids. With 6 bases removed from V and 4 bases from J, the gap between germline ends came to 18 bases. In nucleotides, the CDR3 is TGTGCCAGCTCCCCCAGGGACCGAGGTATCACCGGGGAGCTGTTTTTT. Protein product: CASSPRDRGITGELFF.

The chain recombines TRBV19 with TRBJ2-1, with 7 bases that match TRBD1. CDR3 length: 14 amino acids. Trimming at V came to 1 base and at J to 8 bases, leaving 5 bases not matched to a gene. Per germline, CDR1 LNHDA and CDR2 SQIVND (reference sequence). CDR3 sequence (DNA): TGTGCCAGTAGTATAGGGCACAGGGGCGATGAGCAGTTCTTC. It is translated as CASSIGHRGDEQFF.

This clonotype was picked up a small number of times. The chain carries TRBV5-4 and TRBJ2-7; either TRBD1 or TRBD2 may fit D (5 bases each). The V end lost 0 bases, the J end lost 6 bases, and 7 bases lay between the germline ends. Germline V gives CDR1 SGHNT, CDR2 YYREEE (reference sequence). This CDR3 region has 12 residues. The chain's CDR3 is CASSLGGAEQYF. The CDR3 region has the DNA TGTGCCAGCAGCTTGGGAGGGGCCGAGCAGTACTTC. The full variable domain, with the rest looked up from reference TRBV5-4 and TRBJ2-7, is ETGVTQSPTHLIKTRGQQVTLRCSSQSGHNTVSWYQQALGQGPQFIFQYYREEENGRGNFPPRFSGLQFPNYSSELNVNALELDDSALYLCASSLGGAEQYFGPGTRLTVT.

For the CDR3, the DNA is TGTGCCAGCAGCTTAGCAGAGCCGGTGAACGAGCAGTACTTC. As protein: CASSLAEPVNEQYF. The chain carries TRBV7-9 and TRBJ2-7; D uncertain. The V end was cut by 0 bases, the J end by 5 bases, with 11 bases between. CDR1 and CDR2 from the germline V gene are SEHNR and FQNEAQ (reference sequence). The CDR3 covers 14 residues.

The chain employs TRBV4-1 and TRBJ2-3; D possibly corresponds to TRBD2 (6 bases). This CDR3 is built from 17 residues. Trimming removed 1 base at V and 0 bases at J, with 14 bases between. Per germline, CDR1 MGHRA and CDR2 YSYEKL. This CDR3 reads CASSQGRTTESTDTQYF. The CDR3 DNA follows: TGCGCCAGCAGCCAAGGGAGGACTACCGAAAGCACAGATACGCAGTATTTT.

The DNA of the CDR3 is TGCGCCAGCAGCTTGAACAGGGGGCACGAGCAGTACTTC. It is translated as CASSLNRGHEQYF. The chain joins TRBV5-1 to TRBJ2-7; 9 bases fit TRBD1. Germline assignment: CDR1 SGHRS and CDR2 YFSETQ. V trimming: 1 base; J trimming: 5 bases; junction bases outside the gene matches: 1. This CDR3 is built from 13 residues.

The V gene is TRBV5-1, the J gene TRBJ2-7; 8 positions match TRBD1. The CDR3 length is 14 residues. The V and J ends lost 4 bases and 5 bases, in that order; junction bases with no gene match: 8. Germline V gives CDR1 SGHRS, CDR2 YFSETQ. The CDR3: CASSLDREVDEQYF. The CDR3, as DNA: TGCGCCAGCAGCCTGGACAGGGAAGTTGACGAGCAGTACTTC.

The chain is built from TRBV4-1 and TRBJ2-5, with D uncertain. CDR1 is MGHRA and CDR2 is YSYEKL in the germline V gene. This CDR3 has 15 amino acids. Trimming took 1 base from V and 1 from J, leaving 10 bases between them. The CDR3 DNA is TGCGCCAGCAGCCAAGGTACCCTACGCCAAGAGACCCAGTACTTC. It codes for CASSQGTLRQETQYF.